One sample yielded the 4 T cell receptor beta chains listed below, sequenced in a study of circulating and synovial CD4+ cells in juvenile arthritis. Sequencing was performed with immunoSEQ multiplex PCR; in TCRdb, only in-frame clones are kept and a portion is missing. The sample has tens of thousands of clones, roughly 94% seen once. The sample consisted of CD4+ T cells from blood. The receptors derive from a human donor with juvenile idiopathic arthritis.

This clone was found once. The chain links TRBV7-9 to TRBJ2-5; TRBD1 matches 10 bases. J lost 6 bases, V lost 6 bases, and 7 bases had no gene match. This CDR3 comprises 14 residues. Germline values: CDR1 SEHNR, CDR2 FQNEAQ (reference sequence). This CDR3 is CASSQDRGGQTQYF. The DNA of the CDR3 is TGTGCCAGCAGTCAGGACAGGGGGGGACAGACCCAGTACTTC.

V is TRBV18 and J is TRBJ2-3; D is unclear. There are 11 residues in the CDR3. Trimming stripped 4 bases from V and 8 bases from J, with 7 bases between. CDR1 and CDR2 from the germline V gene are KGHSH and LQKENI. The DNA for the CDR3 is TGTGCCAGCTCACTAGAGAGTACGCAGTATTTT. Translation: CASSLESTQYF.

As DNA, the CDR3 is TGTGCCAGTAGTATAGAGTTGGCGACACGAAACACCATATATTTT. The encoded protein is CASSIELATRNTIYF. The J gene is TRBJ1-3, the V gene TRBV19; D remains unclear. Germline V gene lookup returns CDR1 LNHDA and CDR2 SQIVND (reference sequence). Trimming stripped 0 bases from V and 5 bases from J, with 11 bases between. This CDR3 contains 15 residues.

The rearrangement links TRBV6-5 to TRBJ2-7; 8 bases map to TRBD1. Germline V gene data show CDR1 as MNHEY and CDR2 as SVGAGI. This CDR3 contains 15 residues. The V and J ends lost 7 bases and 4 bases, in that order; junction bases with no gene match: 12. The CDR3 region is CASNSPTGAKYEQYF. The DNA of the CDR3 is TGTGCCAGCAACAGCCCGACAGGGGCTAAGTACGAGCAGTACTTC.